A single TCR beta chain is shown here with its context. Its antigen is unknown. This specimen belongs to a study of cytomegalovirus exposure and HLA in healthy donors. The PCR had 60 Vbeta and 13 Jbeta primers. Clones were read by immunoSEQ multiplex PCR, and TCRdb kept only the in-frame ones, dropping some. The sample lists about 96,000 clones; around 74% were seen once. General observations from the study: The study put 150 to 200 TCR beta chains on its list as cytomegalovirus-associated. Reportedly, TCR beta sequences accurately predicted HLA-A and HLA-B alleles in most subjects.

Germline V gene data show CDR1 as SGDLS and CDR2 as YYNGEE. Deletions cut 4 bases from V and 2 bases from J, with 13 bases between. This CDR3 comprises 14 residues. The sample consisted of PBMCs. This receptor was taken from a woman in her 70s in good health and CMV-seropositive. The rearrangement uses TRBV9 and TRBJ2-7; weak D call: TRBD2 (6 bases). Here the CDR3 reads CASSPRGGTYEQYF. CDR3 coding DNA: TGTGCCAGCAGCCCCCGGGGAGGAACCTACGAGCAGTACTTC.